A single count supports the clone carrying this TCR beta chain. Produced via immunoSEQ multiplex PCR; TCRdb's table is partial and in-frame only. The profile shows some 300,000 clones, 88% of them singletons. Germline CDR1 is ENHRY and CDR2 is SYGVKD. Trimming stripped 0 bases from V and 8 bases from J, with 7 bases between. There are 12 residues in the CDR3. The data originate from a study of blood T cell repertoires in COVID-19. Across the study: Cohort 3 recovered donors had two negative PCRs, clearance, or symptom resolution. In each case, the material was cDNA or gDNA derived from T cells, B-cell-depleted T cells, or PBMCs.

This sequence originates from a woman in her sixties in a cohort exposed to, infected with or recovered from COVID-19 (not recorded which). Source material: PBMCs or T cells enriched from blood (not recorded which). The V gene is TRBV10-3, the J gene TRBJ1-1; no reliable D call. The CDR3 protein is CAISESPREAFF. The CDR3 DNA sequence: TGTGCCATCAGTGAGTCACCCAGAGAAGCTTTCTTT.